This entry lists 25 T cell receptor beta chains sequenced from one sample in a study of cytomegalovirus exposure and HLA in healthy donors. Sequencing was performed with immunoSEQ multiplex PCR; in TCRdb, only in-frame clones are kept and a portion is missing. The sample shows 190,000 or so clones, roughly 80% of them seen only once. The source material was PBMCs. Receptor source: a woman aged 18-29 years in good health and CMV-seropositive.

The genes are TRBV18 and TRBJ2-1; D not resolved. The germline V and J ends were trimmed by 3 bases and 9 bases, with 15 bases remaining between them. Germline values: CDR1 KGHSH, CDR2 LQKENI. This CDR3 is built from 14 residues. The CDR3 spells CASSPSTNYGEQFF. CDR3 coding DNA: TGTGCCAGCTCACCTAGCACGAACTATGGTGAGCAGTTCTTC.

This chain connects TRBV12-5 to TRBJ1-4, with a possible D match to TRBD1 (6 bases). Trimming removed 5 bases from V and 5 bases from J, with 12 bases in between. CDR1 and CDR2 (germline): LGHNT, FRNRAP. The CDR3 extends over 14 amino acids. DNA for the CDR3: TGTGCTAGTGGTACCGGGACAAACAATGAAAAACTGTTTTTT. This sequence encodes CASGTGTNNEKLFF.

The genes are TRBV19 and TRBJ2-3, with 7 bases aligning to TRBD2. The V segment lost 7 bases and the J segment 1 base; nucleotides outside the gene matches: 5. The CDR3 loop spans 14 amino acids. CDR1 LNHDA and CDR2 SQIVND come from the germline V gene (reference sequence). The CDR3 coding sequence is TGTGCCAGTAAGCGACTAGCAGGCACAGATACGCAGTATTTT. It specifies CASKRLAGTDTQYF.

The V call is TRBV5-1, the J call TRBJ2-5; 11 bases are a match to TRBD2. The V segment lost 0 bases and the J segment 4 bases; nucleotides outside the gene matches: 5. Germline V CDR1 and CDR2: SGHRS, YFSETQ. The CDR3 is made up of 16 amino acids. The CDR3 region is CASSLGGTSGTETQYF. DNA for the CDR3: TGCGCCAGCAGCTTGGGGGGGACTAGCGGAACAGAGACCCAGTACTTC.

J is TRBJ1-2 and V is TRBV27, with 8 bases matching TRBD1. The V segment lost 6 bases and the J segment 5 bases; nucleotides outside the gene matches: 8. Germline CDR1 MNHEY, CDR2 SMNVEV (reference sequence). The CDR3 runs to 14 residues. CDR3 bases: TGTGCCAGCAGACTCCAGGGGGCTAGTTATGGCTACACCTTC. Encoded protein: CASRLQGASYGYTF.

CDR3 in amino acids: CASSETVGPGRGYTF. CDR3 in DNA: TGTGCCAGCAGTGAAACCGTGGGGCCGGGTAGGGGCTACACCTTC. The chain uses TRBV2 and TRBJ1-2; a weak D match, TRBD1 (5 bases). Germline V gene sequence: CDR1 SNHLY, CDR2 FYNNEI. The CDR3 loop spans 15 amino acids. V lost 2 bases and J lost 8, with 18 bases in between.

The chain uses TRBV11-2 and TRBJ1-2; 7 bases are a match to TRBD1. J gave up 6 bases and V 5 bases, and 3 bases lay outside the gene matches. Germline CDR1 is SGHAT and CDR2 is FQNNGV. The CDR3 is 12 residues long. CDR3 protein: CASSPDRDGYTF. CDR3 bases: TGTGCCAGCAGCCCCGACAGGGATGGCTACACCTTC.

J is TRBJ2-5 and V is TRBV9; D may be TRBD2 (6 bases). CDR3 length: 13 residues. Deletions cut 3 bases from V and 7 bases from J, with 13 bases between. The germline gives CDR1 SGDLS, CDR2 YYNGEE. The CDR3 coding sequence is TGTGCCAGCAGCGGTGGAGGGTCACGGACCCAGTACTTC. This codes for CASSGGGSRTQYF.

V and J are TRBV6-5 and TRBJ1-1; 7 bases fit TRBD1. Germline CDR1 and CDR2: MNHEY and SVGAGI. With 6 bases clipped from V and 11 bases from J, the junction kept 3 bases outside the gene matches. CDR3 length: 10 residues. In nucleotides, the CDR3 is TGTGCCAGCAGAGGACAGGCTGCTTTCTTT. It translates to CASRGQAAFF.

This rearrangement joins TRBV19 to TRBJ1-2, with unresolved D. From germline, CDR1 is LNHDA and CDR2 SQIVND (reference sequence). Deletions cut 5 bases from V and 4 bases from J, with 20 bases between. This CDR3 contains 16 residues. In nucleotides, the CDR3 is TGTGCCAGTAGTCCCCATGGTGGGCAGGTCGTCTATGGCTACACCTTC. Its translation: CASSPHGGQVVYGYTF.

V usage is TRBV27 and J usage is TRBJ1-2; 9 bases are a match to TRBD1. Trimming at V came to 2 bases and at J to 8 bases, leaving 3 bases not matched to a gene. The CDR3 is made up of 13 amino acids. CDR1 is MNHEY and CDR2 is SMNVEV in the germline V gene (reference sequence). The CDR3: CASSLTGGDGYTF. The CDR3 DNA is TGTGCCAGCAGTTTAACAGGGGGCGACGGCTACACCTTC.

The rearrangement links TRBV5-1 to TRBJ2-1; 8 nucleotides align to TRBD2. Trimming cost V 2 bases and J 7 bases; bases outside gene matches: 5. This CDR3 spans 14 amino acids. In germline, CDR1 is SGHRS, CDR2 YFSETQ. This chain's CDR3 is CASSLAGAANEQFF. The CDR3 nucleotides read TGCGCCAGCAGCTTAGCGGGGGCCGCAAATGAGCAGTTCTTC.

The chain employs TRBV5-1 and TRBJ2-1; 9 bases map to TRBD2. From germline, CDR1 is SGHRS and CDR2 YFSETQ. The CDR3 spans 16 residues. V was pared by 4 bases and J by 2 bases, with 7 bases of the junction left unmatched. In nucleotides, the CDR3 is TGCGCCAGCAGCGGGACGACTAGCGGAGCCTACAATGAGCAGTTCTTC. Translated, it gives CASSGTTSGAYNEQFF.

The CDR3 bases are TGTGCCAGCAGTGAAAGACAGGGGGCGCTTTCCCCCCTCCACTTT. Encoded protein: CASSERQGALSPLHF. V is TRBV2 and J is TRBJ1-6; the match to TRBD1 covers 10 bases. V trimming: 2 bases; J trimming: 13 bases; junction bases outside the gene matches: 8. This CDR3 contains 15 residues. Per germline, CDR1 SNHLY and CDR2 FYNNEI.

CDR3 bases: TGCGCCAGCAGCTTGGTCGGGCTAGCGGGGGAAGAGCAGTTCTTC. Its protein product is CASSLVGLAGEEQFF. The chain recombines TRBV5-1 with TRBJ2-1; TRBD2 agrees at 10 bases. The CDR3 contains 15 residues. Germline CDR1 SGHRS, CDR2 YFSETQ. V was clipped by 0 bases and J by 10 bases; unmatched bases: 7.

The chain employs TRBV7-2 and TRBJ2-2; 10 bases match TRBD2. The CDR3 runs to 18 residues. Germline CDR1 reads SGHTA; CDR2 reads FQGNSA. V lost 2 bases to trimming and J lost 4 bases; unmatched junction nucleotides: 10. The CDR3 here is CASSLLGAGGPGTGELFF. CDR3 coding DNA: TGTGCCAGCAGCTTATTAGGAGCGGGGGGGCCGGGCACCGGGGAGCTGTTTTTT.

V usage is TRBV11-2 and J usage is TRBJ2-5; 9 bases are a match to TRBD2. V gave up 3 bases and J gave up 4 bases; unmatched junction bases: 6. This CDR3 region has 15 residues. CDR1 SGHAT and CDR2 FQNNGV come from the germline V gene. CDR3 DNA sequence: TGTGCCAGCAGCTTTTTAGCGGGGGACGGAGAGACCCAGTACTTC. Protein product: CASSFLAGDGETQYF.

V gene TRBV18 combines with J gene TRBJ1-1; D uncertain. CDR3 size: 14 residues. V was trimmed by 6 bases and J by 1 base, leaving 12 bases between them. Germline V lookup: CDR1 KGHSH, CDR2 LQKENI. This CDR3 reads CASSTSGSNTEAFF. Here the CDR3 DNA reads TGTGCCAGCTCCACTTCGGGGTCGAACACTGAAGCTTTCTTT.

The V gene is TRBV5-4, the J gene TRBJ2-7, with 10 nucleotides matching TRBD2. The CDR3 has 16 residues. CDR1 and CDR2 (germline): SGHNT, YYREEE (reference sequence). The V and J ends lost 0 bases and 3 bases, in that order; junction bases with no gene match: 6. This chain's CDR3 is CASSLESGGAIYEQYF. CDR3 DNA sequence: TGTGCCAGCAGCTTGGAAAGCGGGGGGGCCATCTACGAGCAGTACTTC.

CDR3 DNA sequence: TGTGCCAGCACCCGGGACAGAAACACCGGGGAGCTGTTTTTT. Translating gives CASTRDRNTGELFF. This chain links TRBV2 with TRBJ2-2; 7 bases line up with TRBD1. The junction had 4 bases not matched to a gene; V was cut back by 7 bases and J by 2 bases. This CDR3 spans 14 amino acids. The germline V gene encodes CDR1 SNHLY and CDR2 FYNNEI.

This chain links TRBV6-4 with TRBJ2-2; no reliable D call. The CDR3 spans 13 residues. V gave up 7 bases and J gave up 4 bases, with 10 bases separating them. The germline gives CDR1 MRHNA, CDR2 SNTAGT. The CDR3 is CASKDTPTGELFF. The CDR3 nucleotides read TGTGCCAGCAAAGACACCCCCACCGGGGAGCTGTTTTTT.

The chain is built from TRBV7-2 and TRBJ1-1, with 10 bases aligning to TRBD1. From germline, CDR1 is SGHTA and CDR2 FQGNSA. CDR3 length equals 14 residues. Trimming removed 5 bases from V and 8 bases from J; junction bases left unmatched: 8. Here the CDR3 DNA reads TGTGCCAGCAGCACGACAGGGGGCGCGCCGGAAGCTTTCTTT. Protein product: CASSTTGGAPEAFF.

In DNA, the CDR3 is TGTGCCAGCAGCGCCCTACTAGCGGGGGGTACGGAGACCCAGTACTTC. This codes for CASSALLAGGTETQYF. The V gene is TRBV9, the J gene TRBJ2-5; 12 nucleotides line up with TRBD2. Germline-derived CDR1 and CDR2 are SGDLS and YYNGEE. Trimming took 3 bases from V and 5 from J; bases not matched to a gene: 8. The CDR3 contains 16 residues.

This rearrangement joins TRBV5-6 to TRBJ1-4; D might be TRBD1 (5 bases). The CDR3 spans 16 residues. Per the germline V gene, CDR1 is SGHDT and CDR2 is YYEEEE. The V end lost 1 base, the J end lost 1 base, and 11 bases lay between the germline ends. DNA for the CDR3: TGTGCCAGCAGCTTGTCCCCCAGGGTAACTAATGAAAAACTGTTTTTT. The encoded protein is CASSLSPRVTNEKLFF.

The chain joins TRBV7-9 to TRBJ1-2; unclear D gene. Germline V gene lookup returns CDR1 SEHNR and CDR2 FQNEAQ (reference sequence). There are 15 residues in the CDR3. The V and J ends lost 1 base and 4 bases respectively, with 13 bases between them. CDR3 DNA sequence: TGTGCCAGCAGCTTAGATCGGACTGAGCTCTATGGCTACACCTTC. It specifies CASSLDRTELYGYTF.